This paragraph reports one T cell receptor beta chain. This sample stems from a study of T cells after yellow fever vaccination. Germline CDR1 reads DFQATT; CDR2 reads SNEGSKA (reference sequence). The germline V and J ends were trimmed by 1 base and 6 bases, with 13 bases remaining between them. This CDR3 has 14 amino acids. MiXCR, applied by TCRdb to the 5' RACE reads, yields one record per CDR3 protein. The sample has about 430,000 distinct CDR3 sequences, over 15% seen once. J is TRBJ2-1 and V is TRBV20-1; no definite D call. The source material was PBMCs, sampled before the yellow fever booster vaccination. This clonotype was obtained from a man between 18 and 29 years old who received the YFV17D yellow fever vaccine. CDR3 protein: CSARAPPGFNEQFF. CDR3 in DNA: TGCAGTGCTAGAGCCCCACCGGGCTTCAATGAGCAGTTCTTC.